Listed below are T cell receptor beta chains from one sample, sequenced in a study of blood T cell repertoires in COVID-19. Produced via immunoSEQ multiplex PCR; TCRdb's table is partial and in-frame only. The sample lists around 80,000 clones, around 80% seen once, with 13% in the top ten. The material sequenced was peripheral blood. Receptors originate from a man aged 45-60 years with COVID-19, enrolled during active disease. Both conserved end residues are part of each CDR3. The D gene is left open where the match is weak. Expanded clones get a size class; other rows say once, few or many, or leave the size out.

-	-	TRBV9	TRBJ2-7	CASGPLGRGGEQYF	TGTGCCAGCGGTCCTTTGGGGCGAGGGGGAGAGCAGTACTTC
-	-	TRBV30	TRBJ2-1	CAWTPDYYNEQFF	TGTGCCTGGACCCCGGACTACTACAATGAGCAGTTCTTC
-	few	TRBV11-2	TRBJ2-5	CASSPYVLGETQYF	TGTGCCAGCAGCCCCTACGTTCTAGGAGAGACCCAGTACTTC
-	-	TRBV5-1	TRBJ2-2	CASTDRPNTGELFF	TGCGCCAGCACTGACAGGCCGAACACCGGGGAGCTGTTTTTT
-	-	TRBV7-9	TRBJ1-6	CASGKGAGSPLHF	TGTGCCAGCGGAAAAGGGGCCGGGTCACCCCTCCACTTT
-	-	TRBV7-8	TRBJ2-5	CASSPWEPEGVVLKTQYF	TGTGCCAGCAGCCCCTGGGAACCTGAGGGAGTTGTTCTGAAGACCCAGTACTTC
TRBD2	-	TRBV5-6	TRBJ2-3	CASGLAGPDTQYF	TGTGCCAGCGGCCTAGCGGGTCCAGATACGCAGTATTTT
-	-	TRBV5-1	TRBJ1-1	CASGKEAGMSEAFF	TGCGCCAGCGGAAAAGAAGCAGGGATGTCTGAAGCTTTCTTT
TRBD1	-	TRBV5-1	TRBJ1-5	CASSEGQGNQPQHF	TGCGCCAGCAGCGAGGGACAGGGCAATCAGCCCCAGCATTTT
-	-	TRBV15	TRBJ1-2	CATSRDSYGYTF	TGTGCCACCAGCAGAGACAGTTATGGCTACACCTTC
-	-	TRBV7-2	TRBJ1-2	CASSRGGYGYGYTF	TGTGCCAGCAGCCGGGGGGGCTATGGCTATGGCTACACCTTC
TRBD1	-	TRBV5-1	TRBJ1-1	CASSLGTGWSTEAFF	TGCGCCAGCAGCTTGGGGACAGGATGGTCTACTGAAGCTTTCTTT
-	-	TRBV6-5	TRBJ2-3	CASSRSQGDTQYF	TGTGCCAGCAGTAGGTCACAGGGCGATACGCAGTATTTT
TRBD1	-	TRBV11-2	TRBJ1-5	CASSASTGVNQPQHF	TGTGCCAGCAGCGCCTCGACAGGGGTCAATCAGCCCCAGCATTTT
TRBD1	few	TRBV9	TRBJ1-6	CASSAGGQNNSPLHF	TGTGCCAGCAGCGCCGGGGGACAGAATAATTCACCCCTCCACTTT
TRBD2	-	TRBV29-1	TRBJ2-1	CSVEGRGLAGFGNEQFF	TGCAGCGTTGAAGGGCGGGGACTAGCGGGATTTGGGAATGAGCAGTTCTTC
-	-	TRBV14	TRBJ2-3	CASSRQDPDTQYF	TGTGCCAGCAGTCGACAGGATCCAGATACGCAGTATTTT
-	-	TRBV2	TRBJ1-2	CASSGDTDYGYTF	TGTGCCAGCAGTGGGGACACAGACTATGGCTACACCTTC
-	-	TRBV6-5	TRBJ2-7	CASSYGRDPPYEQYF	TGTGCCAGCAGTTACGGGCGGGATCCTCCCTACGAGCAGTACTTC
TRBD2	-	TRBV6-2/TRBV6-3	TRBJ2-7	CASSSLAGVTYEQYF	TGTGCCAGCAGTTCCCTAGCGGGAGTCACCTACGAGCAGTACTTC
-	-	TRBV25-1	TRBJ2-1	CASSQTATSSYNEQFF	TGTGCCAGCAGTCAGACAGCAACCAGCTCCTACAATGAGCAGTTCTTC
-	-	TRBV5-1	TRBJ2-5	CASSLTFQETQYF	TGCGCCAGCAGCTTAACTTTCCAAGAGACCCAGTACTTC
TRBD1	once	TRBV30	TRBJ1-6	CAWSVRGGRVGSPLHF	TGTGCCTGGAGTGTACGAGGGGGCAGGGTGGGTTCACCCCTCCACTTT
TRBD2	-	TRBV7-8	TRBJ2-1	CASSLIREGEQFF	TGTGCCAGCAGCTTAATAAGGGAGGGTGAGCAGTTCTTC
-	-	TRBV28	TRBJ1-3	CASSLGGVSGNTIYF	TGTGCCAGCAGTTTAGGGGGGGTCTCTGGAAACACCATATATTTT
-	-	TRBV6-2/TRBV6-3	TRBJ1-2	CASSYPDSIIYGYTF	TGTGCCAGCAGTTACCCCGACAGTATAATCTATGGCTACACCTTC
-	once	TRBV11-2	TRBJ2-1	CASSPGGAYNEQFF	TGTGCCAGCAGCCCCGGGGGAGCGTACAATGAGCAGTTCTTC
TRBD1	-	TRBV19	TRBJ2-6	CASINRGNGANVLTF	TGTGCCAGTATCAACAGGGGAAACGGGGCCAACGTCCTGACTTTC
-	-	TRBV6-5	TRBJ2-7	CASSYSGQSDEQYF	TGTGCCAGCAGTTACTCAGGACAGAGTGATGAGCAGTACTTC
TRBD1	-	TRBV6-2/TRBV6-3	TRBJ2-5	CASSKTGRETQYF	TGTGCCAGCAGTAAGACAGGGAGAGAGACCCAGTACTTC
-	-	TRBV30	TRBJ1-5	CAWSVLGREGQPQHF	TGTGCCTGGAGTGTACTGGGCAGGGAGGGACAGCCCCAGCATTTT
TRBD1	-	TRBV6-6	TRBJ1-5	CASTRDSPNQPQHF	TGTGCCAGCACAAGGGACAGCCCCAATCAGCCCCAGCATTTT
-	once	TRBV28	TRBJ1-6	CASSPSKRVTPLHF	TGTGCCAGCAGCCCCAGCAAGAGGGTAACACCCCTCCACTTT
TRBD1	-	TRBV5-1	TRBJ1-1	CASSSDRGATEAFF	TGCGCCAGCAGCTCGGACAGGGGTGCGACTGAAGCTTTCTTT
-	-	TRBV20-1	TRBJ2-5	CSPSERETQYF	TGCAGTCCATCCGAGCGAGAGACCCAGTACTTC
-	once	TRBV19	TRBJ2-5	CASSTSGQGTQYF	TGTGCCAGTAGTACAAGCGGCCAAGGGACCCAGTACTTC
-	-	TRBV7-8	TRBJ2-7	CASSLSRDSREQYF	TGTGCCAGCAGCTTATCCCGGGATTCGAGAGAGCAGTACTTC
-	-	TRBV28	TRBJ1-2	CASSRQELLSYTF	TGTGCCAGCAGCAGACAGGAACTTTTGAGCTACACCTTC
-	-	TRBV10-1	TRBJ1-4	CASSESGAANEKLFF	TGCGCCAGCAGTGAGAGCGGGGCGGCTAATGAAAAACTGTTTTTT
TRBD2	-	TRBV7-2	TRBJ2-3	CASSLTSGSLNTQYF	TGTGCCAGCAGTCTTACTAGCGGGTCGTTAAATACGCAGTATTTT
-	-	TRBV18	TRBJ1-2	CASSPSAQDNYGYTF	TGTGCCAGCTCACCATCAGCCCAGGATAACTATGGCTACACCTTC
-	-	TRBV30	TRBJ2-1	CAWSVDRHNEQFF	TGTGCCTGGAGTGTCGACAGGCACAATGAGCAGTTCTTC
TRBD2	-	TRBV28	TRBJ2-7	CASSLYPGLAGREQYF	TGTGCCAGCAGTTTATATCCGGGACTAGCGGGTCGAGAGCAGTACTTC
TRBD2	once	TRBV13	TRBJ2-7	CASSSRGGSYEQYF	TGTGCCAGCAGCTCCCGGGGGGGATCCTACGAGCAGTACTTC
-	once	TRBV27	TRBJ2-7	CASSFLDSYEQYF	TGTGCCAGCAGTTTTCTGGACAGCTACGAGCAGTACTTC
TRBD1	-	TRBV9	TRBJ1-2	CASRSSGQGGQFGYGYTF	TGTGCCTCTCGGTCCTCTGGACAGGGGGGTCAATTCGGCTATGGCTACACCTTC
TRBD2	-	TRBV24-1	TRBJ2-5	CATSDSWTSGETQYF	TGTGCCACCAGTGATTCCTGGACTAGCGGCGAGACCCAGTACTTC
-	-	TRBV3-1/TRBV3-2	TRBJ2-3	CASSLRGRTDTQYF	TGTGCCAGCAGCCTCAGAGGTCGCACAGATACGCAGTATTTT
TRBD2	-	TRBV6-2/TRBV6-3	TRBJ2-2	CASSGSGSHTGELFF	TGTGCCAGCAGTGGTAGCGGGAGTCACACCGGGGAGCTGTTTTTT
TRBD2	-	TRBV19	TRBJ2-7	CASSPRVAGTYEQYF	TGTGCCAGTAGTCCCCGTGTAGCGGGAACCTACGAGCAGTACTTC
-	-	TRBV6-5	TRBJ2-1	CASLRGYNEQFF	TGTGCCAGCCTCCGGGGCTACAATGAGCAGTTCTTC
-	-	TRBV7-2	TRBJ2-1	CASSSSRGTQFF	TGTGCCAGCAGCTCCTCCAGGGGCACGCAGTTCTTC
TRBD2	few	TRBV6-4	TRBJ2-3	CASSDSGGSTDTQYF	TGTGCCAGCAGTGACTCGGGAGGGAGCACAGATACGCAGTATTTT
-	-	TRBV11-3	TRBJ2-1	CASSRTPRGLNEQFF	TGTGCCAGCAGCCGGACCCCCCGGGGGTTGAATGAGCAGTTCTTC
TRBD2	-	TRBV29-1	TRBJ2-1	CSLLSGRGNEQFF	TGCAGCCTTTTGAGCGGGAGGGGCAATGAGCAGTTCTTC
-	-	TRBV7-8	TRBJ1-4	CASSSPGGSLNEKLFF	TGTGCCAGCAGCTCTCCGGGGGGGAGTCTTAATGAAAAACTGTTTTTT
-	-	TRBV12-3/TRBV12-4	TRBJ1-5	CASSLGQPQPQHF	TGTGCCAGCAGCCTCGGACAGCCCCAGCCCCAGCATTTT
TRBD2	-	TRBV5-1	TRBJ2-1	CASSPGGGINEQFF	TGCGCCAGCAGCCCCGGGGGGGGGATCAATGAGCAGTTCTTC
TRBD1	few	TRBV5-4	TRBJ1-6	CASSFGQGLNSPLHF	TGTGCCAGCAGCTTTGGACAGGGGCTTAATTCACCCCTCCACTTT